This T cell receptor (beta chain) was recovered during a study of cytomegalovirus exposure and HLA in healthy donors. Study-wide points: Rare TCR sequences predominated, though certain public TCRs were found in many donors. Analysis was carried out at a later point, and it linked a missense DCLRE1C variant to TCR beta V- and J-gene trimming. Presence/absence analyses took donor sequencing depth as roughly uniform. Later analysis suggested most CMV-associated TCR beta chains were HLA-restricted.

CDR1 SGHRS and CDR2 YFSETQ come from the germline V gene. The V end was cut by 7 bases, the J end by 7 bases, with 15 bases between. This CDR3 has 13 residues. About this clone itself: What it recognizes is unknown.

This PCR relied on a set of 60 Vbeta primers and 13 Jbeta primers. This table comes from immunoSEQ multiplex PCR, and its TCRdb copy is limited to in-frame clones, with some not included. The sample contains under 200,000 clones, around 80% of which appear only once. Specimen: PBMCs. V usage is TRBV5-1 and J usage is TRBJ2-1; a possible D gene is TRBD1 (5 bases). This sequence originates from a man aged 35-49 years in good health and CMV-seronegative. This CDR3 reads CASGAQGLNEQFF. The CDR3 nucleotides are TGCGCCAGCGGGGCGCAGGGCCTAAATGAGCAGTTCTTC.